This TCR beta chain originates from a study of PD-L1 blockade in urothelial cancer. Study background: Bladder-origin urothelial cancer in males covered about nine tenths of the roughly 30 patients. Blood analysis was done at 3 weeks (second dose) and 6 weeks after treatment began. A median approximately 150,000 T cells were found in blood samples.

The ends were cut back, 0 bases at V and 5 bases at J, with 10 bases in the middle. The germline CDR1 and CDR2 sequences are LNHNV and YYDKDF (reference sequence). CDR3 length equals 15 residues. Synthetic templates analogous to TCR were spiked into all PCRs individually. Assay used: immunoSEQ multiplex PCR; TCRdb lists only in-frame clones, some missing. Among 57,000 or so clones, roughly four fifths were seen once, and the ten largest hold about 4.5%. The material was PBMCs, obtained around atezolizumab (anti-PD-L1) treatment. This chain uses TRBV15 with TRBJ2-2; D remains unclear. This receptor was taken from a man in his 70s with urothelial cancer. The CDR3 DNA reads TGTGCCACCAGCAGAGATTTACTGCGGACCGGGGAGCTGTTTTTT. This encodes CATSRDLLRTGELFF.